This T cell receptor (beta chain) was obtained from a study of T-cell reconstitution after alpha-beta-depleted transplantation in children. The V and J ends lost 4 bases and 6 bases, in that order; junction bases with no gene match: 6. The CDR3 is made up of 17 amino acids. Preparation of the TCRbeta library used unique molecular identifiers. MiXCR, run by TCRdb on the PCR reads, gives a single entry per CDR3 protein. The profile covers 900,000 or so distinct CDR3 sequences, with roughly 15% appearing a single time and around 4.5% taken by the ten largest. Study-wide results and limits: Expanded graft clones numbering several hundred reportedly gave rise to alpha-beta T cells about two months after transplant. A year had passed since transplant, and T-cell counts and diversity by then came mostly from newly produced T cells. Recipient T cells and thymic progenitors that survived gave rise to the high TCRbeta diversity observed at day 60 in some patients.

With respect to this clonotype: Antigen unknown.

The source material was PBMCs, mostly from graft donor cells, sampled 360 days after TCRalphabeta/CD19-depleted stem cell transplant. This chain joins TRBV12-3 or TRBV12-4 and TRBJ2-1; 16 bases are a match to TRBD2. The receptor was isolated from a male patient aged 10 to 17 who had a stem cell transplant for acute lymphoblastic leukemia, so the T cells may come from the graft donor. CDR3 amino acids: CASSWGLAGGPLNEQFF. In nucleotides, the CDR3 is TGTGCCAGCAGTTGGGGACTAGCGGGAGGGCCCCTCAATGAGCAGTTCTTC.